This TCR beta chain was found in a study of T cell changes during pregnancy in multiple sclerosis. The table came from immunoSEQ multiplex PCR; TCRdb's copy has only in-frame clones and leaves some out. The sample has over 25,000 clones; around nine tenths are singletons. V was shortened by 2 bases and J by 6 bases, with 16 bases between the two germline ends. Germline values: CDR1 SGHDN, CDR2 FVKESK. The CDR3 is 15 amino acids. This clone was seen once. Sequenced material: CD4+ T cells from peripheral blood mononuclear cells, taken in the second trimester of pregnancy. This rearrangement joins TRBV14 to TRBJ1-2; no definite D call. This sequence was found in a female donor in good health, enrolled as a control in a pregnancy study. In DNA form, the CDR3 reads TGTGCCAGCAGCCAATCGATTGAGGTAGGCAATGGCTACACCTTC. Amino acid sequence: CASSQSIEVGNGYTF.